These T cell receptor beta chains were read from a single sample in a study of CD8+CD57+ T cells in acquired aplastic anemia. TCRdb ran MiXCR on the reads and lists one entry per CDR3 protein. The data hold 160,000 or so distinct CDR3 sequences, with around 47% observed a single time. The material sequenced was sorted CD4+, CD8+, or CD8+CD57+ T cells (not recorded which) from PBMCs. The receptors originated from a human donor with aplastic anemia. Both conserved end residues are part of each CDR3. A D gene is named only where the DNA matches it firmly. Clone size is not always given. Where it is, it says once, few, many or a class for expanded clones.

abundance: many; j_gene: TRBJ2-1; v_gene: TRBV19; d_gene: TRBD2; len: 15; CDR3aa: CASSIAGGSYNEQFF; CDR3nt: TGTGCCAGTAGTATAGCGGGGGGATCCTACAATGAGCAGTTCTTC
abundance: NA; j_gene: TRBJ2-3; v_gene: TRBV11-2; d_gene: NA; len: 16; CDR3aa: CASSLGDRLLTDTQYF; CDR3nt: TGTGCCAGCAGCTTAGGAGACAGGCTTCTCACAGATACGCAGTATTTT
abundance: NA; j_gene: TRBJ1-2; v_gene: TRBV9; d_gene: NA; len: 12; CDR3aa: CASSGESYGYTF; CDR3nt: TGTGCCAGCAGCGGCGAAAGCTATGGCTACACCTTC
abundance: NA; j_gene: TRBJ2-5; v_gene: TRBV2; d_gene: TRBD2; len: 16; CDR3aa: CASSETSGRVGRTQYF; CDR3nt: TGTGCCAGCAGTGAGACTAGCGGGAGGGTTGGTCGGACCCAGTACTTC
abundance: many; j_gene: TRBJ2-2; v_gene: TRBV2; d_gene: TRBD1; len: 13; CDR3aa: CASSRDSLGELFF; CDR3nt: TGTGCCAGCAGTCGGGACAGCCTCGGGGAGCTGTTTTTT
abundance: many; j_gene: TRBJ1-2; v_gene: TRBV5-1; d_gene: NA; len: 13; CDR3aa: CASSLTVDYGYTF; CDR3nt: TGCGCCAGCAGCTTGACGGTCGACTATGGCTACACCTTC
abundance: NA; j_gene: TRBJ1-4; v_gene: TRBV29-1; d_gene: NA; len: 12; CDR3aa: CSVSGDNEKLFF; CDR3nt: TGCAGCGTCTCGGGGGATAATGAAAAACTGTTTTTT
abundance: NA; j_gene: TRBJ1-1; v_gene: TRBV5-1; d_gene: NA; len: 17; CDR3aa: CASSSTSGGTGNTEAFF; CDR3nt: TGCGCCAGCAGCTCAACTAGCGGGGGGACGGGGAACACTGAAGCTTTCTTT
abundance: NA; j_gene: TRBJ1-6; v_gene: TRBV10-3; d_gene: NA; len: 15; CDR3aa: CAIRRTNSENSPLHF; CDR3nt: TGTGCCATCAGGAGGACAAACAGCGAAAATTCACCCCTCCACTTT
abundance: NA; j_gene: TRBJ1-6; v_gene: TRBV19; d_gene: NA; len: 15; CDR3aa: CASSRTLGYNSPLHF; CDR3nt: TGTGCCAGTAGTAGAACCCTCGGCTATAATTCACCCCTCCACTTT
abundance: many; j_gene: TRBJ2-3; v_gene: TRBV11-3; d_gene: NA; len: 14; CDR3aa: CASSPPPIAATQYF; CDR3nt: TGTGCCAGCAGCCCCCCCCCCATAGCTGCTACGCAGTATTTT
abundance: once; j_gene: TRBJ2-3; v_gene: TRBV10-3; d_gene: TRBD2; len: 16; CDR3aa: CAISRTSGGLTDTQYF; CDR3nt: TGTGCCATCAGTCGGACTAGCGGGGGACTGACAGATACGCAGTATTTT
abundance: NA; j_gene: TRBJ2-3; v_gene: TRBV6-2/TRBV6-3; d_gene: NA; len: 16; CDR3aa: CASSYEAEEHTDTQYF; CDR3nt: TGTGCCAGCAGTTACGAGGCGGAGGAGCACACAGATACGCAGTATTTT
abundance: NA; j_gene: TRBJ2-7; v_gene: TRBV7-4; d_gene: TRBD2; len: 17; CDR3aa: CASSQKRLAGAVYEQYF; CDR3nt: TGTGCCAGCAGCCAAAAGAGACTAGCGGGGGCAGTGTACGAGCAGTACTTC
abundance: NA; j_gene: TRBJ1-3; v_gene: TRBV20-1; d_gene: NA; len: 14; CDR3aa: CSASQDRSFGAIYF; CDR3nt: TGCAGTGCATCACAGGACCGTTCTTTTGGGGCCATATATTTT
abundance: NA; j_gene: TRBJ2-2; v_gene: TRBV6-2/TRBV6-3; d_gene: NA; len: 12; CDR3aa: CGSSLGTGELFF; CDR3nt: TGTGGCAGCAGTCTAGGGACCGGGGAGCTGTTTTTT
abundance: NA; j_gene: TRBJ2-1; v_gene: TRBV24-1; d_gene: TRBD2; len: 15; CDR3aa: CATSDPTAGVVEQFF; CDR3nt: TGTGCCACCAGTGATCCCACAGCGGGAGTTGTTGAGCAGTTCTTC
abundance: many; j_gene: TRBJ2-7; v_gene: TRBV19; d_gene: NA; len: 14; CDR3aa: CASSRNREAYEQYF; CDR3nt: TGTGCCAGTAGTCGTAACAGGGAGGCCTACGAGCAGTACTTC
abundance: many; j_gene: TRBJ2-3; v_gene: TRBV11-3; d_gene: NA; len: 12; CDR3aa: CASSPKGDTQYF; CDR3nt: TGTGCCAGCAGCCCCAAGGGAGATACGCAGTATTTT
abundance: NA; j_gene: TRBJ2-3; v_gene: TRBV3-1; d_gene: TRBD1; len: 17; CDR3aa: CASSQVRDRISTDTQYF; CDR3nt: TGTGCCAGCAGCCAGGTCCGGGACAGGATTAGCACAGATACGCAGTATTTT
abundance: many; j_gene: TRBJ1-5; v_gene: TRBV7-9; d_gene: TRBD1; len: 14; CDR3aa: CASSGTGNSQPQHF; CDR3nt: TGTGCCAGCAGCGGGACAGGGAACAGTCAGCCCCAGCATTTT
abundance: few; j_gene: TRBJ1-1; v_gene: TRBV30; d_gene: NA; len: 13; CDR3aa: CAWSVRGNTEAFF; CDR3nt: TGTGCCTGGAGTGTGAGGGGTAACACTGAAGCTTTCTTT
abundance: many; j_gene: TRBJ1-5; v_gene: TRBV6-1; d_gene: NA; len: 15; CDR3aa: CASSPDPNSNQPQHF; CDR3nt: TGTGCCAGCAGTCCCGACCCGAATAGCAATCAGCCCCAGCATTTT
abundance: once; j_gene: TRBJ1-1; v_gene: TRBV15; d_gene: NA; len: 11; CDR3aa: CATSRGEEAFF; CDR3nt: TGTGCCACCAGCAGAGGGGAGGAAGCTTTCTTT
abundance: NA; j_gene: TRBJ1-2; v_gene: TRBV25-1; d_gene: NA; len: 14; CDR3aa: CASSDQDSAYGYTF; CDR3nt: TGTGCCAGCAGTGACCAAGACAGTGCCTATGGCTACACCTTC
abundance: once; j_gene: TRBJ1-1; v_gene: TRBV24-1; d_gene: NA; len: 13; CDR3aa: CATSDPGNTEAFF; CDR3nt: TGTGCCACCAGTGATCCAGGGAACACTGAAGCTTTCTTT
abundance: many; j_gene: TRBJ1-3; v_gene: TRBV10-1; d_gene: NA; len: 15; CDR3aa: CASRIPSRSGNTIYF; CDR3nt: TGCGCCAGCCGTATTCCAAGCCGCTCTGGAAACACCATATATTTT
abundance: many; j_gene: TRBJ2-2; v_gene: TRBV6-1; d_gene: NA; len: 13; CDR3aa: CASTGTNTGELFF; CDR3nt: TGTGCCAGCACAGGGACGAACACCGGGGAGCTGTTTTTT
abundance: few; j_gene: TRBJ2-1; v_gene: TRBV11-2; d_gene: TRBD1; len: 14; CDR3aa: CAMTGGSLYNEQFF; CDR3nt: TGTGCCATGACAGGGGGTAGTCTCTACAATGAGCAGTTCTTC
abundance: NA; j_gene: TRBJ1-6; v_gene: TRBV2; d_gene: NA; len: 15; CDR3aa: CASSFQGRRDSPLHF; CDR3nt: TGTGCCAGCAGCTTCCAGGGGAGACGGGATTCACCCCTCCACTTT
abundance: NA; j_gene: TRBJ1-6; v_gene: TRBV20-1; d_gene: TRBD1; len: 15; CDR3aa: CSARDHRGVNSPLHF; CDR3nt: TGCAGTGCTAGGGATCACAGGGGAGTTAATTCACCCCTCCACTTT